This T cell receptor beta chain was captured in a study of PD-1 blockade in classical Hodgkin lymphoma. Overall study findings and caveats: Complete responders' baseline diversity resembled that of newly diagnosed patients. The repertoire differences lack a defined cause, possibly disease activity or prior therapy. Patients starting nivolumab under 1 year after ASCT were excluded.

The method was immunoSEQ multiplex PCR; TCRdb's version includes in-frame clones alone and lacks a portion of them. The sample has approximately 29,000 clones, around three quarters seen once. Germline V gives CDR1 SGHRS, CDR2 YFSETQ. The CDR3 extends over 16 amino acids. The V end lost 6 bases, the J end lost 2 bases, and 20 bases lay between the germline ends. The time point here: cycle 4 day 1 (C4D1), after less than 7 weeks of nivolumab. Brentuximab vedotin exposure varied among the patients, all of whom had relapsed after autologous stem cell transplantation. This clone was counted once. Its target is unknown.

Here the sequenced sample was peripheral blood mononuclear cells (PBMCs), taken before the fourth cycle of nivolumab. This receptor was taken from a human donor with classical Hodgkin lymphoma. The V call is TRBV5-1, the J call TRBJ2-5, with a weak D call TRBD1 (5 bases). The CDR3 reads CASTPWAGPLQETQYF. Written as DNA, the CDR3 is TGCGCCAGCACCCCCTGGGCAGGGCCCCTGCAAGAGACCCAGTACTTC.